The rows below give T cell receptor beta chains drawn from one sample of a study of blood T cell repertoires in COVID-19. The assay was immunoSEQ multiplex PCR, and TCRdb's table has in-frame clones only and misses some. The data contain hundreds of thousands of clones, more than 75% of them singletons. Sequencing was done on a sample of PBMCs or T cells enriched from blood (not recorded which). Receptor source: a woman aged 45-65 years who had recovered from COVID-19. CDR3s include the opening cysteine and the closing phenylalanine or tryptophan. A D gene is named only where the DNA matches it firmly. Clone size is not always given. Where it is, it says once, few, many or a class for expanded clones.

CDR3aa	CDR3nt	d_gene	v_gene	j_gene	abundance
CASSIGKQVWAQPQHF	TGTGCCAGTAGTATAGGGAAGCAGGTCTGGGCTCAGCCCCAGCATTTT	NA	TRBV19	TRBJ1-5	NA
CASSLGAGETQYF	TGCGCCAGCAGCTTAGGAGCCGGGGAGACCCAGTACTTC	NA	TRBV5-1	TRBJ2-5	NA
CASSEDIERGAYNEQFF	TGTGCCAGCAGTGAAGATATCGAGCGGGGGGCCTACAATGAGCAGTTCTTC	TRBD2	TRBV6-1	TRBJ2-1	NA
CAWSTRQIINSGNTIYF	TGTGCCTGGAGTACGCGACAAATTATAAACTCTGGAAACACCATATATTTT	NA	TRBV30	TRBJ1-3	NA
CASSPGYGYTF	TGTGCCAGCAGTCCGGGCTATGGCTACACCTTC	NA	TRBV28	TRBJ1-2	NA
CASSWDTYNEQFF	TGTGCCAGCAGCTGGGACACCTACAATGAGCAGTTCTTC	NA	TRBV7-8	TRBJ2-1	once
CASSFSSRSQPQHF	TGTGCCAGCAGTTTCTCGAGCCGCTCGCAGCCCCAGCATTTT	NA	TRBV6-2/TRBV6-3	TRBJ1-5	NA
CASSLISGGEREQYF	TGTGCCAGCAGCTTGATTAGCGGGGGTGAGAGAGAGCAGTACTTC	TRBD2	TRBV7-9	TRBJ2-7	NA
CAWKQASGAYEQYF	TGTGCCTGGAAACAGGCTAGCGGGGCCTACGAGCAGTACTTC	TRBD2	TRBV30	TRBJ2-7	NA
CASSLVTAGLDNEQFF	TGTGCCAGCTCACTCGTAACGGCAGGGCTGGACAATGAGCAGTTCTTC	NA	TRBV18	TRBJ2-1	NA
CASSFVSYEQYF	TGTGCCAGCAGTTTTGTGAGTTACGAGCAGTACTTC	NA	TRBV28	TRBJ2-7	NA
CAWSVSLQETQYF	TGTGCCTGGAGTGTGAGCTTGCAAGAGACCCAGTACTTC	NA	TRBV30	TRBJ2-5	NA
CASSFSDRVHTF	TGTGCCAGCAGTTTCTCGGACAGGGTCCACACCTTC	TRBD1	TRBV12-3/TRBV12-4	TRBJ1-2	NA
CASSSTGTAEAFF	TGCGCCAGCAGCTCCACCGGGACAGCTGAAGCTTTCTTT	TRBD1	TRBV5-1	TRBJ1-1	NA
CASRHRVNQPQHF	TGTGCCAGCAGACACAGGGTCAATCAGCCCCAGCATTTT	NA	TRBV2	TRBJ1-5	NA
CASSRQETGGTEAFF	TGTGCCAGTAGTAGACAGGAGACAGGGGGCACTGAAGCTTTCTTT	TRBD1	TRBV19	TRBJ1-1	NA
CASSVARTNLNYGYTF	TGTGCCAGCAGCGTAGCTCGGACAAACCTTAACTATGGCTACACCTTC	NA	TRBV9	TRBJ1-2	once
CASGDGPEAFF	TGTGCCAGTGGAGATGGTCCTGAAGCTTTCTTT	NA	TRBV19	TRBJ1-1	once
CASSPGTGGPGSAQYF	TGTGCCAGCAGCCCGGGGACAGGGGGTCCAGGGTCGGCCCAGTACTTC	TRBD1	TRBV11-1	TRBJ2-5	NA
CASSVERTEAFF	TGTGCCAGCAGTGTAGAAAGAACTGAAGCTTTCTTT	NA	TRBV2	TRBJ1-1	once
CASSLSTSGGTQYF	TGTGCCAGCAGTTTATCGACTAGCGGGGGGACGCAGTATTTT	TRBD2	TRBV27	TRBJ2-3	NA
CASSLGQGGAFF	TGTGCCAGCAGTTTAGGGCAGGGAGGTGCTTTCTTT	NA	TRBV12-3/TRBV12-4	TRBJ1-1	NA
CASSPLADYNEQFF	TGTGCCAGCAGCCCACTAGCAGACTACAATGAGCAGTTCTTC	NA	TRBV11-2	TRBJ2-1	NA
CASSLGTSLTGELFF	TGTGCCAGCAGCTTAGGCACTAGCCTCACCGGGGAGCTGTTTTTT	NA	TRBV7-3	TRBJ2-2	NA
CASSERRETQYF	TGCGCCAGCAGTGAGCGGCGGGAGACCCAGTACTTC	NA	TRBV10-2	TRBJ2-5	once
CASSQGSKETQYF	TGCGCCAGCAGCCAAGGCTCTAAAGAGACCCAGTACTTC	NA	TRBV4-3	TRBJ2-5	NA
CATSRDLGYF	TGTGCCACCAGCAGAGATCTCGGGTACTTC	NA	TRBV15	TRBJ2-7	NA
CASSELGGLVNSPLHF	TGTGCCAGCAGTGAATTGGGGGGACTCGTTAATTCACCCCTCCACTTT	NA	TRBV2	TRBJ1-6	NA
CASSQRQGVRNTEAFF	TGTGCCAGCAGCCAGAGACAGGGCGTACGGAACACTGAAGCTTTCTTT	TRBD1	TRBV4-2	TRBJ1-1	NA
CASTPGLTNSPLHF	TGCGCCAGCACCCCGGGACTTACGAATTCACCCCTCCACTTT	NA	TRBV5-1	TRBJ1-6	NA
CASSDASRNHEKLFF	TGTGCCAGCAGTGATGCGTCGAGGAACCATGAAAAACTGTTTTTT	NA	TRBV25-1	TRBJ1-4	NA
CASSIATGIEAFF	TGTGCCAGTAGTATAGCCACAGGGATTGAAGCTTTCTTT	NA	TRBV19	TRBJ1-1	NA
CASSQDLSQPQHF	TGTGCCAGCAGCCAAGATCTATCACAGCCCCAGCATTTT	NA	TRBV3-1/TRBV3-2	TRBJ1-5	NA
CASSRNVQGNEQYF	TGTGCCAGCAGCCGAAATGTACAGGGAAACGAGCAGTACTTC	NA	TRBV13	TRBJ2-7	NA
CASSQDLAGGTDTQYF	TGTGCCAGCAGCCAAGACCTAGCGGGGGGCACAGATACGCAGTATTTT	TRBD2	TRBV4-2	TRBJ2-3	NA
CASSPRGRRNEKLFF	TGTGCCAGCAGTCCCAGGGGGAGAAGAAATGAAAAACTGTTTTTT	TRBD1	TRBV28	TRBJ1-4	NA
CASSPQGVREETQYF	TGTGCCAGCTCACCCCAAGGGGTAAGAGAAGAGACCCAGTACTTC	NA	TRBV18	TRBJ2-5	once
CASSPTGDYGYTF	TGTGCCAGCTCACCTACAGGGGACTATGGCTACACCTTC	TRBD1	TRBV18	TRBJ1-2	NA
CAWTRAARGELFF	TGTGCCTGGACGCGGGCAGCCAGGGGGGAGCTGTTTTTT	NA	TRBV30	TRBJ2-2	NA
CASSALGQIFTDTQYF	TGTGCCAGCAGCGCCCTTGGACAGATTTTCACAGATACGCAGTATTTT	NA	TRBV9	TRBJ2-3	NA
CASSEAIQSGELFF	TGTGCCAGCAGTGAAGCGATACAGTCCGGGGAGCTGTTTTTT	NA	TRBV2	TRBJ2-2	NA
CASSPLPTGGGNTIYF	TGTGCCAGCTCACCACTACCGACAGGGGGTGGAAACACCATATATTTT	TRBD1	TRBV18	TRBJ1-3	NA
CASNRGYEQYF	TGTGCCAGCAACAGGGGCTACGAGCAGTACTTC	TRBD1	TRBV6-5	TRBJ2-7	NA
CASRTGTGLVYGYTF	TGTGCCAGCAGGACCGGGACAGGACTTGTCTATGGCTACACCTTC	TRBD1	TRBV2	TRBJ1-2	few
CASSYRVLDNEQFF	TGTGCCAGCAGTTACAGGGTCCTCGACAATGAGCAGTTCTTC	NA	TRBV2	TRBJ2-1	NA
CASRYLGQGFFDNSPLHF	TGTGCCAGCAGATATCTGGGACAGGGATTCTTCGATAATTCACCCCTCCACTTT	TRBD1	TRBV13	TRBJ1-6	NA
CATSRGDRGSSPLHF	TGTGCCACCAGCAGAGGGGACAGGGGTAGTTCACCCCTCCACTTT	TRBD1	TRBV15	TRBJ1-6	NA
CASSFGTSGGNEQFF	TGTGCTAGCAGCTTCGGGACTAGCGGGGGCAATGAGCAGTTCTTC	TRBD2	TRBV7-7	TRBJ2-1	NA
CASSDRAASTDTQYF	TGTGCCAGCAGCGACCGAGCGGCGAGCACAGATACGCAGTATTTT	NA	TRBV7-9	TRBJ2-3	many
CATIAGALQETQYF	TGTGCCACCATAGCGGGAGCTCTCCAAGAGACCCAGTACTTC	TRBD2	TRBV2	TRBJ2-5	NA
CATSDLSDSGANVLTF	TGTGCCACCAGTGATTTGTCAGACTCTGGGGCCAACGTCCTGACTTTC	NA	TRBV24-1	TRBJ2-6	NA
CASSSYTTGLANEQFF	TGTGCCAGCAGCTCCTACACAACGGGACTAGCCAATGAGCAGTTCTTC	TRBD2	TRBV7-2	TRBJ2-1	NA
CASSQGRRVSYNEQFF	TGTGCCAGCAGCCAAGGGCGCAGGGTCTCCTACAATGAGCAGTTCTTC	NA	TRBV14	TRBJ2-1	many
CASRIRTSGANEQFF	TGTGCCAGCAGGATAAGGACTAGCGGGGCTAATGAGCAGTTCTTC	TRBD2	TRBV2	TRBJ2-1	NA
CASSYLGGAGNTIYF	TGTGCCAGCAGTTACCTCGGGGGGGCAGGAAACACCATATATTTT	NA	TRBV27	TRBJ1-3	once
CVTGKNNEQFF	TGCGTGACTGGAAAGAACAATGAGCAGTTCTTC	NA	TRBV6-5	TRBJ2-1	NA
CAVDFSSSSYNSPLHF	TGTGCCGTGGACTTCAGCTCGAGCTCCTATAATTCACCCCTCCACTTT	NA	TRBV30	TRBJ1-6	few
CASSQVGYTEAFF	TGTGCCAGCAGCCAAGTCGGGTACACTGAAGCTTTCTTT	NA	TRBV3-1/TRBV3-2	TRBJ1-1	NA
CASSVGLAGGLYEQYF	TGTGCCAGCAGCGTGGGACTAGCGGGGGGGCTTTACGAGCAGTACTTC	TRBD2	TRBV7-2	TRBJ2-7	NA